This passage covers 15 T cell receptor beta chains from one sample sequenced in a study of blood T cell repertoires in COVID-19. Data came from immunoSEQ multiplex PCR; TCRdb stores just in-frame clones and leaves some out. Here the sample spans some 50,000 clones, 84% being singletons. Sequencing was performed on peripheral blood. These receptors originate from a man aged 50 to 60 with acute or convalescent COVID-19.

The genes are TRBV9 and TRBJ2-6, with a tentative D call TRBD1 (6 bases). The CDR3 length is 20 residues. The V gene's germline CDR1 is SGDLS and CDR2 YYNGEE. The V end lost 3 bases, the J end lost 0 bases, and 22 bases lay between the germline ends. The CDR3 loop is CASSAKVGQGPSSGANVLTF. The CDR3 DNA follows: TGTGCCAGCAGCGCCAAGGTAGGGCAGGGGCCTAGCTCTGGGGCCAACGTCCTGACTTTC.

This clone was detected once. The J gene is TRBJ2-3, the V gene TRBV11-3, with a weak D call TRBD1 (6 bases). V was pared by 1 base and J by 5 bases, with 10 bases between. The CDR3 spans 14 residues. Germline-derived CDR1 and CDR2 are SGHNT and YENEEA. The CDR3 nucleotides are TGTGCCAGCAGCTTAGCTGGGGGCGAAGATACGCAGTATTTT. It specifies CASSLAGGEDTQYF.

This chain links TRBV6-5 with TRBJ2-5; D possibly corresponds to TRBD1 (5 bases). The ends were cut back, 6 bases at V and 1 base at J, with 12 bases in the middle. CDR1 and CDR2 (germline): MNHEY, SVGAGI. The CDR3 contains 14 residues. The DNA of the CDR3 is TGTGCCAGCAGCCCCCCAGGGATCCAAGAGACCCAGTACTTC. Its protein product is CASSPPGIQETQYF.

V is TRBV5-6 and J is TRBJ2-2; 8 bases are shared with TRBD1. The CDR3 loop spans 14 amino acids. The germline V gene has CDR1 SGHDT and CDR2 YYEEEE. The ends lost 3 bases at V and 7 bases at J; junction bases unmatched: 5. The CDR3 bases are TGTGCCAGCAGCTGGGACAGGCGTGGCGGGGAGCTGTTTTTT. Translation gives CASSWDRRGGELFF.

A single count supports this clone. The chain links TRBV15 to TRBJ1-2, with TRBD1 matching 9 bases. This CDR3 region has 17 residues. CDR1 LNHNV and CDR2 YYDKDF come from the germline V gene (reference sequence). J gave up 4 bases and V 5 bases, and 14 bases lay outside the gene matches. CDR3 protein: CATSPLGGGTGIYGYTF. In nucleotides, the CDR3 is TGTGCCACCAGCCCTCTAGGGGGGGGGACAGGGATCTATGGCTACACCTTC.

The V gene is TRBV3-1 (or the pseudogene TRBV3-2), the J gene TRBJ2-4; 13 positions agree with TRBD2. The CDR3 spans 20 residues. Trimming at V came to 0 bases and at J to 0 bases, leaving 8 bases not matched to a gene. CDR1 and CDR2 from the germline V gene are LGHDT and YNNKEL (reference sequence). The CDR3 protein is CASSQDKGLAGLLAKNIQYF. CDR3 DNA: TGTGCCAGCAGCCAAGATAAGGGACTAGCGGGGTTACTAGCCAAAAACATTCAGTACTTC.

V and J are TRBV6-4 and TRBJ2-3, with 12 bases matching TRBD2. Per the germline V gene, CDR1 is MRHNA and CDR2 is SNTAGT. The CDR3 length is 15 residues. V shed 2 bases and J 3 bases; nucleotides not matched to a gene: 0. Written as DNA, the CDR3 is TGTGCCAGCAGTGACGGGACTAGCGGGACAGATACGCAGTATTTT. It encodes CASSDGTSGTDTQYF.

V is TRBV2 and J is TRBJ2-3, with 15 bases lining up with TRBD2. After removal of 4 bases from V and 2 bases from J, the junction contained 4 bases not matched to a gene. The CDR3 loop spans 17 amino acids. Germline CDR1 SNHLY, CDR2 FYNNEI. The CDR3 region has the DNA TGTGCCAGCAGTGCAGGACTAGCGGGGGGGGTCACAGATACGCAGTATTTT. This translates into CASSAGLAGGVTDTQYF.

The V gene is TRBV3-1 (or the pseudogene TRBV3-2), the J gene TRBJ2-5; D is possibly TRBD2 (6 bases). The germline CDR1 and CDR2 sequences are LGHDT and YNNKEL (reference sequence). Between the trimmed V and J ends, which lost 5 bases and 5 bases, there was a span of 15 bases. The CDR3 length is 14 residues. The CDR3 DNA reads TGTGCCAGCAGCTACTCCGGGGCGGGGGAGACCCAGTACTTC. As protein: CASSYSGAGETQYF.

The chain recombines TRBV5-1 with TRBJ2-2; 9 positions match TRBD2. Germline V gene lookup returns CDR1 SGHRS and CDR2 YFSETQ. The CDR3 contains 17 residues. Unmatched junction bases numbered 12, after V lost 5 bases and J lost 4 bases. CDR3 sequence reads: CASRDKRGEYGTGELFF. The CDR3 DNA reads TGCGCCAGCAGGGACAAGCGGGGGGAATATGGCACCGGGGAGCTGTTTTTT. The full variable domain, in which reference TRBV5-1 and TRBJ2-2 provide the parts outside the CDR3, is KAGVTQTPRYLIKTRGQQVTLSCSPISGHRSVSWYQQTPGQGLQFLFEYFSETQRNKGNFPGRFSGRQFSNSRSEMNVSTLELGDSALYLCASRDKRGEYGTGELFFGEGSRLTVL.

The chain joins TRBV4-1 to TRBJ1-2; 8 nucleotides match TRBD1. This CDR3 is 14 amino acids long. The V segment lost 1 base and the J segment 5 bases; nucleotides outside the gene matches: 3. Germline CDR1 reads MGHRA; CDR2 reads YSYEKL. In DNA, the CDR3 is TGCGCCAGCAGCCAAGGACAGGGGACTTATGGCTACACCTTC. Translation: CASSQGQGTYGYTF.

This clone has only a few counts. This chain uses TRBV7-8 with TRBJ1-5; no definite D call. The CDR3 has 14 residues. Germline V lookup: CDR1 SGHVS, CDR2 FQNEAQ. V was clipped by 1 base and J by 4 bases, with 8 bases between them. CDR3 region: CASSLDYQNQPQHF. Written as DNA, the CDR3 is TGTGCCAGCAGCTTAGACTACCAAAATCAGCCCCAGCATTTT.

This clone was counted a few times. The CDR3 protein is CASTDRAIPDTQYF. CDR3 in DNA: TGTGCCAGTACTGACAGGGCAATTCCTGATACGCAGTATTTT. This chain connects TRBV19 to TRBJ2-3, with TRBD1 matching over 7 bases. Germline V gene lookup returns CDR1 LNHDA and CDR2 SQIVND (reference sequence). V shed 7 bases, J shed 6 bases, and the junction held 10 bases outside the gene matches. The CDR3 extends over 14 amino acids.

The chain links TRBV7-9 to TRBJ2-7, with 9 bases matching TRBD1. The CDR3 runs 15 residues. With 1 base clipped from V and 6 bases from J, the junction kept 7 bases outside the gene matches. Germline V gene sequence: CDR1 SEHNR, CDR2 FQNEAQ (reference sequence). CDR3 region: CASSLGQGGWIEQYF. The CDR3 bases are TGTGCCAGCAGCTTAGGACAGGGGGGGTGGATCGAGCAGTACTTC.

This clone was detected only a few times. J is TRBJ2-3 and V is TRBV9; 9 bases fit TRBD1. CDR3 length: 14 residues. Germline lookup yields CDR1 SGDLS and CDR2 YYNGEE. The V and J ends lost 3 bases and 1 base, in that order; junction bases with no gene match: 0. CDR3 sequence: CASSGTGGTDTQYF. CDR3 in DNA: TGTGCCAGCAGCGGGACAGGGGGCACAGATACGCAGTATTTT.